This T cell receptor (beta chain) came from a study of CD8 T cells in Susac syndrome. Study as a whole: Patients with Susac syndrome, at blood draw, were therapy-naive, on corticosteroids, or on intravenous immunoglobulin alone.

Random-hexamer reverse transcription was applied to roughly 0.5 to 1 ug RNA. TCRdb reprocessed the immunoSEQ multiplex PCR reads via MiXCR and lists one record per CDR3 protein. The sample has hundreds of thousands of distinct CDR3 sequences, approximately 94% seen once. The authors carried out high-throughput sequencing of TCR beta. They applied it to CD8+ and CD4+ T cells obtained from blood. The V gene end was trimmed by 3 bases and the J gene end by 5 bases; junction bases not matched to a gene: 9. The CDR3 contains 16 residues. Per the germline V gene, CDR1 is LNHNV and CDR2 is YYDKDF (reference sequence).

Material for sequencing was CD4+ T cells from PBMCs. This TCR was sampled from a human donor with Susac syndrome. The chain employs TRBV15 and TRBJ1-5; 8 bases agree with TRBD1. Written as DNA, the CDR3 is TGTGCCACCAGCAGGGGCCAGATGACAGGGGATCAGCCCCAGCATTTT. It specifies CATSRGQMTGDQPQHF.